The 2 T cell receptor beta chains given below trace back to one sample, sequenced in a study of immune evolution from preneoplasia to lung adenocarcinoma. Sequencing used immunoSEQ multiplex PCR; TCRdb keeps in-frame clones, though not all of them. The table includes thousands of clones, roughly 84% detected once. Input material: FFPE lung adenocarcinoma in situ tissue. These receptors were taken from an older donor with lung adenocarcinoma.

This chain links TRBV7-2 with TRBJ1-1; the D is unclear. Germline V lookup: CDR1 SGHTA, CDR2 FQGNSA. This CDR3 is 15 amino acids long. The V gene lost 5 bases and the J gene lost 1 base, with 14 bases spanning the gap. CDR3 amino acids: CASSLWPAPNTEAFF. Here the CDR3 DNA reads TGTGCCAGCAGCCTATGGCCAGCCCCGAACACTGAAGCTTTCTTT. Using reference TRBV7-2 and TRBJ1-1 for the parts outside the CDR3, the full variable domain is GAGVSQSPSNKVTEKGKDVELRCDPISGHTALYWYRQSLGQGLEFLIYFQGNSAPDKSGLPSDRFSAERTGGSVSTLTIQRTQQEDSAVYLCASSLWPAPNTEAFFGQGTRLTVV.

The chain carries TRBV18 and TRBJ1-5; 7 nucleotides agree with TRBD1. The J segment lost 0 bases and the V segment lost 4 bases, leaving 3 bases of the junction unmatched. The CDR3 has 15 residues. Germline V CDR1 and CDR2: KGHSH, LQKENI. The DNA for the CDR3 is TGTGCCAGCTCACTCGGGACAGATAGCAATCAGCCCCAGCATTTT. It codes for CASSLGTDSNQPQHF.